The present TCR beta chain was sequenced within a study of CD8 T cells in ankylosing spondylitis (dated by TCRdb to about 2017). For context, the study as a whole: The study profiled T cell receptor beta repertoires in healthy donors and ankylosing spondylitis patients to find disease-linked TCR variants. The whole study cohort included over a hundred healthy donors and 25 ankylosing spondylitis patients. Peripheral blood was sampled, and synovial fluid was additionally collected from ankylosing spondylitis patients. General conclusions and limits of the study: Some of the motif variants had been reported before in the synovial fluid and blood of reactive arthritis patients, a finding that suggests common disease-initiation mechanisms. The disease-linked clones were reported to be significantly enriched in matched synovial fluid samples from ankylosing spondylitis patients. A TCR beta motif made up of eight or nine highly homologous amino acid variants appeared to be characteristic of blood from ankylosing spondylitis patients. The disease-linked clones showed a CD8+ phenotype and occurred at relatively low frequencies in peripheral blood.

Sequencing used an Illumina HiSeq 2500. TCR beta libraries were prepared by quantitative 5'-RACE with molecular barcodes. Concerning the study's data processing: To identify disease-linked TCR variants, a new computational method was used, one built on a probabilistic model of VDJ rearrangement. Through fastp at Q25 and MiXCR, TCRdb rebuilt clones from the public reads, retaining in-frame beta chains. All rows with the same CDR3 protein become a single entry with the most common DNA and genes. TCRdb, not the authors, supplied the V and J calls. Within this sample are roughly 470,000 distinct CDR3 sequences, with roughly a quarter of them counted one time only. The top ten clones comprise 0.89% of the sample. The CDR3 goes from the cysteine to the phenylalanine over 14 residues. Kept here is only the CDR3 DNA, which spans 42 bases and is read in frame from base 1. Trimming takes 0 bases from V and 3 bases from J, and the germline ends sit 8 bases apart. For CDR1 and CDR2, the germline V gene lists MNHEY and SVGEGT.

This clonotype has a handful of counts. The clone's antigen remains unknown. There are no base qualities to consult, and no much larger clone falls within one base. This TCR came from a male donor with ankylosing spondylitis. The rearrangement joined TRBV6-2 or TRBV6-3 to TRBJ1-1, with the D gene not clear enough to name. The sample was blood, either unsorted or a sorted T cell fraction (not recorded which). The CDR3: CASSYSRPDTEAFF. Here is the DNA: TGTGCCAGCAGTTACTCGCGGCCCGACACTGAAGCTTTCTTT.